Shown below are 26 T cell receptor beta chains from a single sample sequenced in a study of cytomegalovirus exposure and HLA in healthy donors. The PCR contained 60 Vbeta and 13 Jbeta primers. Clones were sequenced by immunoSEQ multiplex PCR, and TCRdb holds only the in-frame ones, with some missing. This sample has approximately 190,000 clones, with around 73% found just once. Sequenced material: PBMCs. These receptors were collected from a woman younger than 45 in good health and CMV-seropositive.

The CDR3 DNA reads as TGTGCCAGCAGTTTAGCTAGAACTAATGAAAAACTGTTTTTT. Its translation is CASSLARTNEKLFF. The rearrangement uses TRBV27 and TRBJ1-4; no clear D. V was cut by 2 bases and J by 1 base, with 5 bases left in between. The CDR3 spans 14 residues. The germline gives CDR1 MNHEY, CDR2 SMNVEV (reference sequence).

The chain's CDR3 is CASSRIPGQLNYGYTF. CDR3 in DNA: TGTGCCAGCAGCCGAATTCCGGGACAGCTTAACTATGGCTACACCTTC. The V call is TRBV7-2, the J call TRBJ1-2; 7 bases line up with TRBD1. Germline-derived CDR1 and CDR2 are SGHTA and FQGNSA. V shed 5 bases and J 1 base; nucleotides not matched to a gene: 10. This CDR3 contains 16 residues.

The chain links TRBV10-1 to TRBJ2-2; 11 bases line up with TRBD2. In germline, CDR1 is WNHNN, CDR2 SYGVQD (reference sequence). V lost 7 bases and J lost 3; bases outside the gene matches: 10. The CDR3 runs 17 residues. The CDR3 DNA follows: TGCGCCAGCACCCAACCGGGACTAGCGGACTACACCGGGGAGCTGTTTTTT. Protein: CASTQPGLADYTGELFF.

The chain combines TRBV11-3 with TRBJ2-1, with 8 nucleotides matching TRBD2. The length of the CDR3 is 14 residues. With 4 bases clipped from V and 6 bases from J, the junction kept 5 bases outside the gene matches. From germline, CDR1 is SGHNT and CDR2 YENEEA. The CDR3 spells CASSWTGTSNEQFF. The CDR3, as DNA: TGTGCCAGCAGCTGGACCGGGACTAGCAATGAGCAGTTCTTC.

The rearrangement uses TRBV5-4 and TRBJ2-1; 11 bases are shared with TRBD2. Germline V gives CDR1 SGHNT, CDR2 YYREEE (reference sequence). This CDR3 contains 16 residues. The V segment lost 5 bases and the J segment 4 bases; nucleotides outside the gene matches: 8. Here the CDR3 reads CASSPGGTSGYNEQFF. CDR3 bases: TGTGCCAGCAGTCCTGGCGGGACTAGCGGTTACAATGAGCAGTTCTTC.

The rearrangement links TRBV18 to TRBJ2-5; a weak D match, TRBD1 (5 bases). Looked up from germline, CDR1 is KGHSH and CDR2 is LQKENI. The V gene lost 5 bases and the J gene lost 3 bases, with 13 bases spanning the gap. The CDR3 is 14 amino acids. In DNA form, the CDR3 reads TGTGCCAGCTCATCGACAGCTGGGGAAGAGACCCAGTACTTC. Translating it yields CASSSTAGEETQYF.

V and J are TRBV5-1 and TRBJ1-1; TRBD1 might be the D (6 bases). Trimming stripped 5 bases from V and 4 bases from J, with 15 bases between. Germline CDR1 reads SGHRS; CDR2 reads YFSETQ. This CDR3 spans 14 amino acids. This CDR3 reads CASSIRGGGTEAFF. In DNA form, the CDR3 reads TGCGCCAGCAGTATTAGGGGAGGGGGCACTGAAGCTTTCTTT.

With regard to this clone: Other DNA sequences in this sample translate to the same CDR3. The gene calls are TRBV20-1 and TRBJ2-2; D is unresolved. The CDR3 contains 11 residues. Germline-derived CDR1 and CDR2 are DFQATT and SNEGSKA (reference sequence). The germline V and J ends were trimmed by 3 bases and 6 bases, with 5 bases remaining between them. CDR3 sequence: CSARGPGELFF. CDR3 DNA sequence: TGCAGTGCTAGGGGCCCCGGGGAGCTGTTTTTT.

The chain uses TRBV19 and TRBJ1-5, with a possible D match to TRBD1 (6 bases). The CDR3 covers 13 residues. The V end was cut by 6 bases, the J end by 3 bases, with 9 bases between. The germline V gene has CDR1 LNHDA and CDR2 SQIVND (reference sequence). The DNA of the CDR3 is TGTGCCAGTAGACAGGGTAACAATCAGCCCCAGCATTTT. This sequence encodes CASRQGNNQPQHF.

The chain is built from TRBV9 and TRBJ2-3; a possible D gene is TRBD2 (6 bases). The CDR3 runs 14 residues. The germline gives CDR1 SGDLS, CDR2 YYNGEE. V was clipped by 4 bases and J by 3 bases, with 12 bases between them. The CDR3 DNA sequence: TGTGCCAGCAGCAGTCGGGGGTTTACAGATACGCAGTATTTT. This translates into CASSSRGFTDTQYF.

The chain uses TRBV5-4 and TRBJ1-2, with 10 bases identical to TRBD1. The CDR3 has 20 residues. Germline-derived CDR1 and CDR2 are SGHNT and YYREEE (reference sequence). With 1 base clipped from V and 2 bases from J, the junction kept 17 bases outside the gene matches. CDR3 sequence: CASSLWGGGTGAPNNYGYTF. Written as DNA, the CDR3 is TGTGCCAGCAGCTTGTGGGGGGGTGGGACAGGGGCCCCGAACAACTATGGCTACACCTTC.

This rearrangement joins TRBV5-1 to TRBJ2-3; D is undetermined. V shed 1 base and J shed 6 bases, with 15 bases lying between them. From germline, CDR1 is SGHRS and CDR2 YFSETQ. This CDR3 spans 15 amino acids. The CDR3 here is CASSLLASLLDTQYF. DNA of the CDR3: TGCGCCAGCAGCTTGTTGGCCTCCCTTCTGGATACGCAGTATTTT.

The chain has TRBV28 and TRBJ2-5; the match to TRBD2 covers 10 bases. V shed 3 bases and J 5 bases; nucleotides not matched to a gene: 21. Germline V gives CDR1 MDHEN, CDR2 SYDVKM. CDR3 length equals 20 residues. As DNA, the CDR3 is TGTGCCAGCAGTTTGTCTCTCGGTATCGCTAGCGGGGGACTACAGGAGACCCAGTACTTC. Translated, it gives CASSLSLGIASGGLQETQYF.

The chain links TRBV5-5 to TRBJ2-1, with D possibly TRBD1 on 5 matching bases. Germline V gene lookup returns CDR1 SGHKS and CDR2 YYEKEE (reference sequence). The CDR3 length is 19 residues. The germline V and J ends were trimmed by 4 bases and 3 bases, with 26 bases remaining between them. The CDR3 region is CASSPASPGRLGHYNEQFF. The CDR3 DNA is TGTGCCAGCAGCCCCGCTTCTCCTGGCAGGCTAGGACACTACAATGAGCAGTTCTTC.

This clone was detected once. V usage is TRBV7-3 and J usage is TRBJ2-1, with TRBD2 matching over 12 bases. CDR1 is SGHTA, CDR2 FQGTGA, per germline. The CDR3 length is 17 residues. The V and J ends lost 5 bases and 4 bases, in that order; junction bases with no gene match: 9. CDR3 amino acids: CASSPKGLAGRYNEQFF. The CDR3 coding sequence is TGTGCCAGCAGCCCTAAAGGACTAGCGGGGCGGTACAATGAGCAGTTCTTC. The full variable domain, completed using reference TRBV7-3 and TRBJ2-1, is GAGVSQTPSNKVTEKGKYVELRCDPISGHTALYWYRQSLGQGPEFLIYFQGTGAADDSGLPNDRFFAVRPEGSVSTLKIQRTERGDSAVYLCASSPKGLAGRYNEQFFGPGTRLTVL.

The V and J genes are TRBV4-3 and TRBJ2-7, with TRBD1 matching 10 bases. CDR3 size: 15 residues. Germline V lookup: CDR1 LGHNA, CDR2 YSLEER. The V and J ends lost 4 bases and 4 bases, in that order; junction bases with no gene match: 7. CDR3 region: CASSPGTGALYEQYF. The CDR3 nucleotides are TGCGCCAGCAGCCCGGGGACAGGGGCATTATACGAGCAGTACTTC.

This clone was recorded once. In DNA form, the CDR3 reads TGCGCCAGCAGCTTGCCCAGCGGGAGGGATGAGCAGTTCTTC. Its translation is CASSLPSGRDEQFF. The chain recombines TRBV5-1 with TRBJ2-1; 10 nucleotides agree with TRBD2. The J segment lost 8 bases and the V segment lost 1 base, leaving 3 bases of the junction unmatched. Germline V gene data show CDR1 as SGHRS and CDR2 as YFSETQ. This CDR3 has 14 amino acids.

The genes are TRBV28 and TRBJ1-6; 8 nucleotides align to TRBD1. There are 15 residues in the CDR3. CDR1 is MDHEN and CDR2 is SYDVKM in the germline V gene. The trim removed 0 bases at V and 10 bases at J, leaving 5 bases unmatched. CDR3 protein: CASSLWHRGGSPLHF. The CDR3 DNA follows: TGTGCCAGCAGTTTATGGCACAGGGGGGGATCACCCCTCCACTTT.

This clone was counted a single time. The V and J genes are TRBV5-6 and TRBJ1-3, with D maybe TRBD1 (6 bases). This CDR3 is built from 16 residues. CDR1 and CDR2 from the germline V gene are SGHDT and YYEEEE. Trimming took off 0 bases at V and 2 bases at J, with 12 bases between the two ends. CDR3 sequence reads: CASSLAGQSPGNTIYF. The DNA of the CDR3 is TGTGCCAGCAGCTTGGCCGGACAGTCACCTGGAAACACCATATATTTT.

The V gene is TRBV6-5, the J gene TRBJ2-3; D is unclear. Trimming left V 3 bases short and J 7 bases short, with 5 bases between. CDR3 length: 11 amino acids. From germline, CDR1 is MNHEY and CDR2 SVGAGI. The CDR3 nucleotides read TGTGCCAGCAGTTATTTTAATACGCAGTATTTT. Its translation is CASSYFNTQYF.

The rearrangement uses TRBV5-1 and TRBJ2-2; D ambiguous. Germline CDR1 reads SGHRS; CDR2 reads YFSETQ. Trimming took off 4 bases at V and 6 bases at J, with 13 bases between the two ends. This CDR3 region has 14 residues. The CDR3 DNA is TGCGCCAGCAGCCCAACTACGGATGCCGGGGAGCTGTTTTTT. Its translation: CASSPTTDAGELFF.

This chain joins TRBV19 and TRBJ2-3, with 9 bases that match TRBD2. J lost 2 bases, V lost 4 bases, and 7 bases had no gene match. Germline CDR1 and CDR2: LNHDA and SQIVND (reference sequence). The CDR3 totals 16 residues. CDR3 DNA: TGTGCCAGTAGTAATATAGCGGGGGCCATCACAGATACGCAGTATTTT. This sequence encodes CASSNIAGAITDTQYF.

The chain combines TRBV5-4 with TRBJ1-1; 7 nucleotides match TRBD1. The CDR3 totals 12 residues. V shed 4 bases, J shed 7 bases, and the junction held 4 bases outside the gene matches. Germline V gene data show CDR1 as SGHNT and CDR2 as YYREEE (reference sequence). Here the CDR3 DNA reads TGTGCCAGCAGCACCCGGGACAGTGAAGCTTTCTTT. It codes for CASSTRDSEAFF.

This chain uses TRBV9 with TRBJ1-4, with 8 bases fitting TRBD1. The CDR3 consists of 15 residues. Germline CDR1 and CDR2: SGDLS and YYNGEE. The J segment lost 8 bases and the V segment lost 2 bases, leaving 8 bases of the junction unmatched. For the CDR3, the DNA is TGTGCCAGCAGCGTCGATGACAGGGGAACCGAAAAACTGTTTTTT. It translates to CASSVDDRGTEKLFF.

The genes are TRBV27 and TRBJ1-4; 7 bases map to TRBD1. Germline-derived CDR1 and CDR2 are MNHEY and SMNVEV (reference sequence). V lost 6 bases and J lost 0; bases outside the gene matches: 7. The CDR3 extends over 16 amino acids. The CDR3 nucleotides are TGTGCCAGCAGCCAGGGCGGGACAGCAACTAATGAAAAACTGTTTTTT. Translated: CASSQGGTATNEKLFF. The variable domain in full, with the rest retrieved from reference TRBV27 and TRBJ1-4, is EAQVTQNPRYLITVTGKKLTVTCSQNMNHEYMSWYRQDPGLGLRQIYYSMNVEVTDKGDVPEGYKVSRKEKRNFPLILESPSPNQTSLYFCASSQGGTATNEKLFFGSGTQLSVL.

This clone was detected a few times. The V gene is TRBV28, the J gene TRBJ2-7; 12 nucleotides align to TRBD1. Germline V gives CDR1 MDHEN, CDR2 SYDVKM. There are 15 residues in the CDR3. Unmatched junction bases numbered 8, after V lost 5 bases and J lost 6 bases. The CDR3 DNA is TGTGCCAGCAGTGTTCCGGGACAGGGGGCTGGCGAGCAGTACTTC. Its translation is CASSVPGQGAGEQYF.